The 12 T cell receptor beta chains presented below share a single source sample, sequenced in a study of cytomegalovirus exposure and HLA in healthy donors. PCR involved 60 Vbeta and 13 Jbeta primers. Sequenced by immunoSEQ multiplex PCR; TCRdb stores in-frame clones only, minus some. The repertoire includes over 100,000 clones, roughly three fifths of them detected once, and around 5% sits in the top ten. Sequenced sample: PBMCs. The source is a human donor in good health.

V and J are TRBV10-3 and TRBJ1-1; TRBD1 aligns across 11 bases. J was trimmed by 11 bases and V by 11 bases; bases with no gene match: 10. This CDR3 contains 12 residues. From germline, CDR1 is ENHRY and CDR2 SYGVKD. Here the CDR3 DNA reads TGTGCCGTCGCCTCGGGACAGGGGGGGGCTTTCTTT. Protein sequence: CAVASGQGGAFF.

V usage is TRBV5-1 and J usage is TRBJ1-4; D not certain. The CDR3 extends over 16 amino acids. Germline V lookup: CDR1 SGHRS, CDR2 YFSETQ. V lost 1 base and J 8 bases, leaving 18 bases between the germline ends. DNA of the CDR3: TGCGCCAGCAGCTTGTTCCCCTCGGGAGGTGGCGAAAAACTGTTTTTT. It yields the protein CASSLFPSGGGEKLFF.

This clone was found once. The CDR3 bases are TGTGCCAGCTCTAGGTTGGGCACCGGGGAGCTGTTTTTT. This sequence encodes CASSRLGTGELFF. The chain carries TRBV2 and TRBJ2-2; no reliable D call. The germline V gene encodes CDR1 SNHLY and CDR2 FYNNEI. Between the trimmed V and J ends, which lost 8 bases and 4 bases, there was a span of 11 bases. The CDR3 sequence is 13 residues long.

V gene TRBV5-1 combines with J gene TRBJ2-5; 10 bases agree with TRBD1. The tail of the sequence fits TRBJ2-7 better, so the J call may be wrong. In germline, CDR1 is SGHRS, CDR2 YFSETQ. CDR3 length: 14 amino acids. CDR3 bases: TGCGCCAGCAGCTGGGGACAGGGGTTCTACGAGCAGTACTTC. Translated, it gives CASSWGQGFYEQYF.

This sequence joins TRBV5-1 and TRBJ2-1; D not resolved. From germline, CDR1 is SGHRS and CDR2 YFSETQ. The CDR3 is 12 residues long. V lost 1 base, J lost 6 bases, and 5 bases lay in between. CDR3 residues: CASSLPGNEQFF. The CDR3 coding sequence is TGCGCCAGCAGCTTGCCGGGCAATGAGCAGTTCTTC.

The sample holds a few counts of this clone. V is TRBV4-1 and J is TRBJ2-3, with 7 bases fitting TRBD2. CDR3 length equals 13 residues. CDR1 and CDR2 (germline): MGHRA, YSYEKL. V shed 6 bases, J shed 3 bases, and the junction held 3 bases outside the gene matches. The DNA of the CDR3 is TGCGCCAGCAGTCTGCGGGGGACAGATACGCAGTATTTT. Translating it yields CASSLRGTDTQYF.

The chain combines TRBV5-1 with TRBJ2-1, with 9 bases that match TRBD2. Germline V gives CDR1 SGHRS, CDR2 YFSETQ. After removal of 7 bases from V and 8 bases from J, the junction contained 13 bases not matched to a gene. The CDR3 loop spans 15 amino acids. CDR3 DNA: TGCGCCAGCTCCACCGGGACTAGCCTCGTCGATGAGCAGTTCTTC. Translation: CASSTGTSLVDEQFF. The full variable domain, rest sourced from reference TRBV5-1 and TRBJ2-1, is KAGVTQTPRYLIKTRGQQVTLSCSPISGHRSVSWYQQTPGQGLQFLFEYFSETQRNKGNFPGRFSGRQFSNSRSEMNVSTLELGDSALYLCASSTGTSLVDEQFFGPGTRLTVL.

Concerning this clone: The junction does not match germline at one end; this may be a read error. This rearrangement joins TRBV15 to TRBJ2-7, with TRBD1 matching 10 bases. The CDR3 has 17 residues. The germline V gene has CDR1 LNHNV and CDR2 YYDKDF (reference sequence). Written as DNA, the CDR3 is TGTGCCACCAGCAGAGATTATATGACAGGGGGCAACTACGAGCAGCACTTC. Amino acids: CATSRDYMTGGNYEQHF. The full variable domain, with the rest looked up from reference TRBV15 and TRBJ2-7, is DAMVIQNPRYQVTQFGKPVTLSCSQTLNHNVMYWYQQKSSQAPKLLFHYYDKDFNNEADTPDNFQSRRPNTSFCFLDIRSPGLGDTAMYLCATSRDYMTGGNYEQHFGPGTRLTVT.

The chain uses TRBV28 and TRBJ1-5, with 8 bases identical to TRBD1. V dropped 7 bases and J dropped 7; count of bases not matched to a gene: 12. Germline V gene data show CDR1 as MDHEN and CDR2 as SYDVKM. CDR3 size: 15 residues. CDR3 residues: CASTVGQGRGQPQHF. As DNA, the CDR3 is TGTGCCAGCACCGTAGGACAGGGTAGAGGACAGCCCCAGCATTTT.

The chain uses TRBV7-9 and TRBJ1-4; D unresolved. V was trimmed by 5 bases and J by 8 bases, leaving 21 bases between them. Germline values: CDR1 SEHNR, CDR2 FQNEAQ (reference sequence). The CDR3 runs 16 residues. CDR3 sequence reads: CASSQNSGGIEEKLFF. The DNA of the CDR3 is TGTGCCAGCAGCCAAAATTCGGGAGGAATAGAAGAAAAACTGTTTTTT.

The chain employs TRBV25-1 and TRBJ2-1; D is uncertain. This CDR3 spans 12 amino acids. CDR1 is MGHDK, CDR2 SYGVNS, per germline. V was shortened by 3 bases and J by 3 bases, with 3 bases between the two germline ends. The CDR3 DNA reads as TGTGCCAGCAGTGATTACTACAATGAGCAGTTCTTC. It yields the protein CASSDYYNEQFF.

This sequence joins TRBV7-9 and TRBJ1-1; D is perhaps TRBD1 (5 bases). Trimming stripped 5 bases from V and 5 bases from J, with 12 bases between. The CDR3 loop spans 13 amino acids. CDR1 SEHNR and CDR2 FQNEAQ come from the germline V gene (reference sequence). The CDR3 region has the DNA TGTGCCAGCAGCCCCTCGGGGGGGACTGAAGCTTTCTTT. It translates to CASSPSGGTEAFF.